This TCR beta chain was captured in a study of beta chain features in type 1 diabetes. cDNA synthesis used the whole RNA isolate, giving expressed TCRB sequences. Repertoires were generated with immunoSEQ multiplex PCR, while TCRdb's copy carries only in-frame clones and drops some. The data hold 300,000 to 450,000 clones, with roughly a fifth observed a single time. The CDR3 spans 14 residues. Trimming left V 6 bases short and J 7 bases short, with 18 bases between. CDR1 MNHEY and CDR2 SVGAGI come from the germline V gene. This clone has more than one count but fewer than ten. This TCR came from a woman between 18 and 30 years old in good health. This chain uses TRBV6-5 with TRBJ1-2, with a weak D call TRBD1 (6 bases). The sample was naive CD4+ T cells from blood. The CDR3 nucleotides are TGTGCCAGCAGCAAGCCTCAGGGGCGCGCTGGCTACACCTTC. Amino acid sequence: CASSKPQGRAGYTF.